Shown below are 25 T cell receptor beta chains from a single sample sequenced in a study of cytomegalovirus exposure and HLA in healthy donors. The PCR employed 60 Vbeta primers together with 13 Jbeta primers. The data were produced by immunoSEQ multiplex PCR, yet TCRdb's version contains in-frame clones alone and is incomplete. Among 150,000 to 200,000 clones listed, around 75% were seen once. What was sequenced was PBMCs. The receptors come from a woman in her thirties in good health and CMV-seropositive.

This clone was seen more than once but under ten times. The chain employs TRBV7-9 and TRBJ2-7; 12 positions match TRBD2. J was trimmed by 3 bases and V by 2 bases; bases with no gene match: 5. The CDR3 is made up of 16 amino acids. Germline CDR1 reads SEHNR; CDR2 reads FQNEAQ (reference sequence). CDR3 coding DNA: TGTGCCAGCAGCTTAAAAACGACTAGCGGGAGCTACGAGCAGTACTTC. Protein: CASSLKTTSGSYEQYF.

The chain has TRBV28 and TRBJ2-4; TRBD2 matches 9 bases. CDR1 is MDHEN and CDR2 is SYDVKM in the germline V gene. The CDR3 totals 14 residues. The ends lost 6 bases at V and 5 bases at J; junction bases unmatched: 5. In DNA form, the CDR3 reads TGTGCCAGCAGAGAGACTAGCGGCCAAAACATTCAGTACTTC. This gives the protein CASRETSGQNIQYF. Full variable domain (missing parts from reference TRBV28 and TRBJ2-4): DVKVTQSSRYLVKRTGEKVFLECVQDMDHENMFWYRQDPGLGLRLIYFSYDVKMKEKGDIPEGYSVSREKKERFSLILESASTNQTSMYLCASRETSGQNIQYFGAGTRLSVL.

CDR3 coding DNA: TGTGCCAGCCGCCTACTCGTTCATATGAACACTGAAGCTTTCTTT. Protein: CASRLLVHMNTEAFF. The rearrangement joins TRBV6-5 to TRBJ1-1; D unclear. The V gene's germline CDR1 is MNHEY and CDR2 SVGAGI. The CDR3 extends over 15 amino acids. The germline V and J ends were trimmed by 8 bases and 0 bases, with 16 bases remaining between them.

This clone has only one observation. The rearrangement joins TRBV7-2 to TRBJ1-4, with a possible D match to TRBD1 (5 bases). CDR3 length: 15 residues. V gave up 6 bases and J gave up 0 bases, with 11 bases separating them. Germline CDR1 reads SGHTA; CDR2 reads FQGNSA. DNA for the CDR3: TGTGCCAGCAGTCCAACGGGGGCAACTAATGAAAAACTGTTTTTT. Translated, it gives CASSPTGATNEKLFF.

The chain is built from TRBV2 and TRBJ2-7; D not certain. Per germline, CDR1 SNHLY and CDR2 FYNNEI. The ends were cut back, 5 bases at V and 4 bases at J, with 6 bases in the middle. The CDR3 has 11 residues. CDR3 DNA: TGTGCCAGCAGTACAGTATACGAGCAGTACTTC. Encoded protein: CASSTVYEQYF. Looking up the rest from reference TRBV2 and TRBJ2-7 gives the full variable domain: EPEVTQTPSHQVTQMGQEVILRCVPISNHLYFYWYRQILGQKVEFLVSFYNNEISEKSEIFDDQFSVERPDGSNFTLKIRSTKLEDSAMYFCASSTVYEQYFGPGTRLTVT.

This sequence joins TRBV6-5 and TRBJ2-7; tentatively, D is TRBD2 (6 bases). Germline loops: CDR1 MNHEY, CDR2 SVGAGI. Deletions cut 7 bases from V and 1 base from J, with 17 bases between. This CDR3 spans 15 amino acids. The CDR3 spells CASTTPSGLSYEQYF. CDR3 nucleotides: TGTGCCAGCACGACCCCCAGCGGGCTTTCCTACGAGCAGTACTTC.

CDR3 nucleotides: TGCGCCAGCAGTCGATTTCGGAGTAGGTCCTGCTCCTACAATGAGCAGTTCTTC. Its translation: CASSRFRSRSCSYNEQFF. J is TRBJ2-1 and V is TRBV23-1; D is unresolved. TRBV23-1 counts as an open reading frame of uncertain function. The V end was cut by 4 bases, the J end by 0 bases, with 19 bases between. The CDR3 covers 18 residues.

This clone was counted only a few times. The gene calls are TRBV5-1 and TRBJ1-1; D is ambiguous. The V end lost 0 bases, the J end lost 1 base, and 7 bases lay between the germline ends. The CDR3 extends over 14 amino acids. Germline V gene data show CDR1 as SGHRS and CDR2 as YFSETQ. The CDR3 coding sequence is TGCGCCAGCAGCTTGGTCGGGAGGAACACTGAAGCTTTCTTT. Protein sequence: CASSLVGRNTEAFF.

This chain joins TRBV28 and TRBJ2-5; 7 bases agree with TRBD2. CDR3 length: 15 amino acids. J was trimmed by 1 base and V by 6 bases; bases with no gene match: 8. CDR1 and CDR2 (germline): MDHEN, SYDVKM. CDR3 in amino acids: CASSQLQRGQETQYF. CDR3 nucleotides: TGTGCCAGCAGCCAACTTCAGCGGGGCCAAGAGACCCAGTACTTC.

The V gene is TRBV4-1, the J gene TRBJ2-7; D possibly corresponds to TRBD1 (5 bases). The ends were cut back, 1 base at V and 5 bases at J, with 18 bases in the middle. Looked up from germline, CDR1 is MGHRA and CDR2 is YSYEKL. The CDR3 loop spans 16 amino acids. The DNA of the CDR3 is TGCGCCAGCAGCCAAGTTAGGCAGGGAATGCGCCACGAGCAGTACTTC. Translating gives CASSQVRQGMRHEQYF.

The chain couples TRBV13 to TRBJ2-3, with 10 positions matching TRBD2. V was pared by 3 bases and J by 2 bases, with 8 bases of the junction left unmatched. CDR3 length: 17 amino acids. Germline lookup yields CDR1 PRHDT and CDR2 FYEKMQ (reference sequence). CDR3 in amino acids: CASSLVTSGTTTDTQYF. The CDR3 coding sequence is TGTGCCAGCAGCTTGGTCACTAGCGGGACAACCACAGATACGCAGTATTTT.

The genes are TRBV4-3 and TRBJ1-1; D uncertain. V shed 0 bases and J shed 1 base, with 12 bases lying between them. The CDR3 covers 16 residues. Germline V gives CDR1 LGHNA, CDR2 YSLEER. The CDR3, as DNA: TGCGCCAGCAGCCAAGAACGGGTACTGGGGAACACTGAAGCTTTCTTT. Its protein product is CASSQERVLGNTEAFF.

This sequence joins TRBV10-2 and TRBJ1-1, with D maybe TRBD1 (5 bases). V was trimmed by 7 bases and J by 7 bases, leaving 10 bases between them. Germline values: CDR1 WSHSY, CDR2 SAAADI. There are 11 residues in the CDR3. CDR3 nucleotides: TGCGCCAGCATGGAGGGGCTTGAAGCTTTCTTT. It translates to CASMEGLEAFF.

V and J are TRBV5-4 and TRBJ1-4, with D unclear. V gave up 0 bases and J gave up 3 bases, with 9 bases separating them. Germline V gives CDR1 SGHNT, CDR2 YYREEE (reference sequence). The CDR3 has 15 amino acids. CDR3 nucleotide sequence: TGTGCCAGCAGCTTGGGGGTGGCGGCTAATGAAAAACTGTTTTTT. Encoded protein: CASSLGVAANEKLFF.

V usage is TRBV5-6 and J usage is TRBJ2-7; a weak D match, TRBD2 (6 bases). This CDR3 contains 12 residues. V was trimmed by 0 bases and J by 7 bases, leaving 8 bases between them. The germline gives CDR1 SGHDT, CDR2 YYEEEE. The CDR3 DNA reads TGTGCCAGCAGCTTGGGAGGAGGGGAGCAGTACTTC. As protein: CASSLGGGEQYF.

V gene TRBV2 combines with J gene TRBJ1-4; D is uncertain. Germline V gene data show CDR1 as SNHLY and CDR2 as FYNNEI. The germline V and J ends were trimmed by 2 bases and 6 bases, with 16 bases remaining between them. CDR3 length equals 16 residues. In DNA, the CDR3 is TGTGCCAGCAGTGAACCCTTGCCCGAACAATATGAAAAACTGTTTTTT. It is translated as CASSEPLPEQYEKLFF.

The chain couples TRBV7-6 to TRBJ2-2, with 7 bases matching TRBD2. J gave up 5 bases and V 8 bases, and 8 bases lay outside the gene matches. Germline CDR1 reads SGHVS; CDR2 reads FNYEAQ. The CDR3 length is 14 residues. CDR3: CASATGGGTGELFF. The CDR3 nucleotides read TGTGCCAGCGCGACGGGGGGTGGTACCGGGGAGCTGTTTTTT.

This sequence joins TRBV4-1 and TRBJ1-2, with a weak D call TRBD1 (5 bases). Trimming shortened V by 5 bases and J by 6 bases, and 13 bases separated the two germline ends. This CDR3 region has 13 residues. Germline V gives CDR1 MGHRA, CDR2 YSYEKL. The DNA of the CDR3 is TGCGCCAGCAGCTACAACACGGGGGATGGCTACACCTTC. It translates to CASSYNTGDGYTF.

V usage is TRBV4-2 and J usage is TRBJ2-1, with 15 bases aligning to TRBD2. CDR1 LGHNA and CDR2 YNFKEQ come from the germline V gene. After removal of 0 bases from V and 10 bases from J, the junction contained 4 bases not matched to a gene. The CDR3 sequence is 16 residues long. The CDR3 DNA is TGTGCCAGCAGCCAAGACCTGGGACTAGCGGGAGGAGAGCAGTTCTTC. It is translated as CASSQDLGLAGGEQFF.

The chain joins TRBV11-2 to TRBJ2-1; 7 bases align to TRBD2. The V gene's germline CDR1 is SGHAT and CDR2 FQNNGV. This CDR3 is built from 16 residues. V dropped 5 bases and J dropped 3; count of bases not matched to a gene: 10. Here the CDR3 DNA reads TGTGCCAGCAGCCAAATAACAAGCGGGATCTACAATGAGCAGTTCTTC. Protein product: CASSQITSGIYNEQFF.

The CDR3 sequence is CASSEGGTGISPLHF. CDR3 coding DNA: TGTGCCAGCAGTGAAGGAGGGACAGGGATTTCACCCCTCCACTTT. V is TRBV2 and J is TRBJ1-6; 9 bases align to TRBD1. The trim removed 1 base at V and 9 bases at J, leaving 4 bases unmatched. This CDR3 comprises 15 residues. Germline V gene lookup returns CDR1 SNHLY and CDR2 FYNNEI.

This clone occurred once. The germline gene is not matched at one end of the junction; a read error may be the cause. V is TRBV7-7 and J is TRBJ1-4; D unresolved. CDR3 length: 13 amino acids. Germline lookup yields CDR1 SSHAT and CDR2 FNYEAQ (reference sequence). The CDR3 DNA reads as TGTGCTAGCAGCTTGAAGCAAAATGAAAAACTGTTTTTT. This codes for CASSLKQNEKLFF.

This chain links TRBV5-6 with TRBJ2-4, with D perhaps TRBD1 (5 bases). Trimming pared 1 base from V and 3 bases from J, leaving 14 bases between. The CDR3 runs 16 residues. Germline V lookup: CDR1 SGHDT, CDR2 YYEEEE. The CDR3 sequence: CASSLLAGKSKNIQYF. CDR3 sequence (DNA): TGTGCCAGCAGCTTGCTGGCAGGGAAAAGCAAAAACATTCAGTACTTC.

The chain couples TRBV6-1 to TRBJ2-1; 9 bases fit TRBD2. V lost 9 bases and J lost 2; bases outside the gene matches: 8. Germline CDR1 and CDR2: MNHNS and SASEGT. The CDR3 is 15 residues long. For the CDR3, the DNA is TGTGCCAGTAAACGGCGGGAGGGAGCCTACAATGAGCAGTTCTTC. It yields the protein CASKRREGAYNEQFF.

The V gene is TRBV4-2, the J gene TRBJ1-2; 7 nucleotides line up with TRBD1. From germline, CDR1 is LGHNA and CDR2 YNFKEQ. The J segment lost 6 bases and the V segment lost 5 bases, leaving 3 bases of the junction unmatched. CDR3 length: 12 amino acids. The CDR3 nucleotides read TGTGCCAGCAGCTATGGACAGGATGGCTACACCTTC. Its protein product is CASSYGQDGYTF.